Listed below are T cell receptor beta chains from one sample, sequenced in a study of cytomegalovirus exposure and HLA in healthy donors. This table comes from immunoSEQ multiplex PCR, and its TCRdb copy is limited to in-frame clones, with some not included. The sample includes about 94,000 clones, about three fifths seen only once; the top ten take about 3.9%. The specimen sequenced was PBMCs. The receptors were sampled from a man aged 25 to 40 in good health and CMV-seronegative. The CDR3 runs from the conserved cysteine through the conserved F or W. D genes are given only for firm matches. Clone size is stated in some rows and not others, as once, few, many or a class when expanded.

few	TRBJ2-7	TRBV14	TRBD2	TGTGCCAGCAGCCAAGTGCGGGGGGGCCTGGGCGAGCAGTACTTC	CASSQVRGGLGEQYF
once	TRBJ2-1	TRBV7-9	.	TGTGCCAGCAGCTTCGAGGGCGGGGAGCAGTTCTTC	CASSFEGGEQFF
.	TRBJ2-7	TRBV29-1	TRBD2	TGCAGCGTTCCTGGTCCTACTAGCGGAGGATCCTACGAGCAGTACTTC	CSVPGPTSGGSYEQYF
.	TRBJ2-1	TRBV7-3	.	TGTGCCAGCAGCTTAACACGGGAACGGTACAATGAGCAGTTCTTC	CASSLTRERYNEQFF
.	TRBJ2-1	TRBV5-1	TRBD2	TGCGCCAGCAGCTCCTACCGCCGACTAGCGAACAGCTCCTACAATGAGCAGTTCTTC	CASSSYRRLANSSYNEQFF
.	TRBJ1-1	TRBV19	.	TGTGCCAGTAGACCCTTGGGGGGGCAAGCTTTCTTT	CASRPLGGQAFF
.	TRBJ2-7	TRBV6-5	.	TGTGCCAGCAGTTACCTCGGAGAATACGAGCAGTACTTC	CASSYLGEYEQYF
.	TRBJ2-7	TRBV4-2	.	TGTGCCAGCAGCCAAACGGGGTACGAGCAGTACTTC	CASSQTGYEQYF
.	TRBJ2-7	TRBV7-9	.	TGTTCCAGCAGCTTGAGGCCCGCCGAGGGGGTCTTAACCTACGAGCAGTACTTC	CSSSLRPAEGVLTYEQYF
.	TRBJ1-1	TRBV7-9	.	TGTGCCAGCAGCTTCGACGGGAGGAACACTGAAGCTTTCTTT	CASSFDGRNTEAFF
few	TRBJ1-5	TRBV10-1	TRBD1	TGCGCCAGCAGCGAACAGGGGGCCGAGGGCAATCAGCCCCAGCATTTT	CASSEQGAEGNQPQHF
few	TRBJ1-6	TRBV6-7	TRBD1	TGTGCCAGCAGCTCCGGGACAGGGGGCTTTTGGTCCTATAATTCACCCCTCCACTTT	CASSSGTGGFWSYNSPLHF
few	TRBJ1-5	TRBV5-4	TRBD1	TGTGCCAGCAGCTTGGCAGGGGGCGGCAATCAGCCCCAGCATTTT	CASSLAGGGNQPQHF